The 12 T cell receptor beta chains in this list originate from one sample, sequenced in a study of blood T cell repertoires in COVID-19. Sequencing was performed with immunoSEQ multiplex PCR; in TCRdb, only in-frame clones are kept and a portion is missing. The sample includes about 210,000 clones, around 80% of them seen just once. Sequenced: peripheral blood. The receptors were sampled from a woman in her 40s with acute or convalescent COVID-19.

The V and J genes are TRBV5-1 and TRBJ1-1; tentative D call: TRBD1 (6 bases). The CDR3 spans 14 residues. Germline CDR1 reads SGHRS; CDR2 reads YFSETQ. V lost 6 bases to trimming and J lost 0 bases, with 12 bases between them. The CDR3 sequence is CASTTGSLNTEAFF. CDR3 DNA: TGCGCCAGCACCACAGGGAGCTTGAACACTGAAGCTTTCTTT.

This chain uses TRBV3-1 (or the pseudogene TRBV3-2) with TRBJ1-4; D might be TRBD1 (6 bases). The length of the CDR3 is 14 residues. In germline, CDR1 is LGHDT, CDR2 YNNKEL (reference sequence). The germline V and J ends were trimmed by 0 bases and 7 bases, with 9 bases remaining between them. CDR3 amino acids: CASSQESRGEKLFF. CDR3 in DNA: TGTGCCAGCAGCCAAGAATCCAGGGGTGAAAAACTGTTTTTT.

A single count supports this clone. The J gene is TRBJ1-5, the V gene TRBV10-3, with D unresolved. Germline lookup yields CDR1 ENHRY and CDR2 SYGVKD. The length of the CDR3 is 14 residues. Deletions cut 0 bases from V and 5 bases from J, with 8 bases between. CDR3 protein: CAISESAPDQPQHF. CDR3 coding DNA: TGTGCCATCAGTGAGTCGGCACCAGATCAGCCCCAGCATTTT.

This clone was observed once. The chain joins TRBV27 to TRBJ2-7; perhaps TRBD1 as D (5 bases). CDR1 and CDR2 (germline): MNHEY, SMNVEV (reference sequence). V was pared by 6 bases and J by 3 bases, with 18 bases between. CDR3 length equals 15 residues. CDR3 nucleotide sequence: TGTGCCAGCAGCAAGTGGGTTGGACACGACTACGAGCAGTACTTC. It yields the protein CASSKWVGHDYEQYF.

This sequence joins TRBV4-1 and TRBJ1-1; D is unclear. The CDR3 loop spans 14 amino acids. The V gene lost 3 bases and the J gene lost 10 bases, with 18 bases spanning the gap. The V gene's germline CDR1 is MGHRA and CDR2 YSYEKL. The DNA for the CDR3 is TGCGCCAGCAGCCAGCCAGGTGGCCCCGAGGGAGCTTTCTTT. Translation: CASSQPGGPEGAFF.

Notes on this clone: Other DNA sequences in the sample encode the same CDR3. This chain joins TRBV7-9 and TRBJ2-7, with 11 bases matching TRBD1. J gave up 7 bases and V 1 base, and 3 bases lay outside the gene matches. The germline V gene has CDR1 SEHNR and CDR2 FQNEAQ (reference sequence). The CDR3 extends over 14 amino acids. The CDR3 nucleotides read TGTGCCAGCAGCTTAGAGGGGACAGGGGGTGAGCAGTACTTC. It yields the protein CASSLEGTGGEQYF. Supplemented by reference TRBV7-9 and TRBJ2-7, the full variable domain reads DTGVSQNPRHKITKRGQNVTFRCDPISEHNRLYWYRQTLGQGPEFLTYFQNEAQLEKSRLLSDRFSAERPKGSFSTLEIQRTEQGDSAMYLCASSLEGTGGEQYFGPGTRLTVT.

This chain uses TRBV3-1 (or the pseudogene TRBV3-2) with TRBJ1-4; no clear D gene. CDR1 and CDR2 from the germline V gene are LGHDT and YNNKEL (reference sequence). The CDR3 consists of 13 residues. Trimming shortened V by 1 base and J by 7 bases, and 7 bases separated the two germline ends. CDR3 DNA sequence: TGTGCCAGCAGCCAAGGCGATCGTGAAAAACTGTTTTTT. It codes for CASSQGDREKLFF.

This clone came up once. The V and J genes are TRBV25-1 and TRBJ2-3; D is unresolved. Trimming took 4 bases from V and 3 from J, leaving 11 bases between them. Germline CDR1 is MGHDK and CDR2 is SYGVNS. The CDR3 loop spans 14 amino acids. In DNA, the CDR3 is TGTGCCAGCAGTGGAAAGTATAGAACAGATACGCAGTATTTT. This sequence encodes CASSGKYRTDTQYF.

This sequence joins TRBV19 and TRBJ2-7; TRBD2 agrees at 15 bases. This CDR3 has 18 residues. Losses at the gene ends were 5 bases for V and 0 bases for J; bases not matched to a gene: 8. Germline CDR1 is LNHDA and CDR2 is SQIVND (reference sequence). The CDR3 here is CASSLRTSGGAPSYEQYF. CDR3 coding DNA: TGTGCCAGTAGTTTACGGACTAGCGGGGGGGCCCCCTCCTACGAGCAGTACTTC.

V usage is TRBV19 and J usage is TRBJ2-3; D is unresolved. The CDR3 covers 13 residues. Germline V CDR1 and CDR2: LNHDA, SQIVND (reference sequence). With 3 bases removed from V and 4 bases from J, the gap between germline ends came to 8 bases. The CDR3 loop reads CASSIGSPDTQYF. CDR3 DNA sequence: TGTGCCAGTAGTATCGGTTCTCCAGATACGCAGTATTTT.

The chain has TRBV20-1 and TRBJ2-3, with unresolved D. Germline V gives CDR1 DFQATT, CDR2 SNEGSKA (reference sequence). This CDR3 contains 14 residues. V was pared by 3 bases and J by 0 bases, with 10 bases between. Written as DNA, the CDR3 is TGCAGTGCTAGTCTGTTCTCTAGCACAGATACGCAGTATTTT. It is translated as CSASLFSSTDTQYF.

The CDR3 spells CAWRTGGPVGELFF. CDR3 nucleotide sequence: TGTGCCTGGAGGACTGGGGGCCCGGTCGGGGAGCTGTTTTTT. The V and J genes are TRBV30 and TRBJ2-2; D is perhaps TRBD1 (6 bases). Trimming left V 3 bases short and J 7 bases short, with 15 bases between. Germline CDR1 and CDR2: GTSNPN and SVGIG (reference sequence). The CDR3 contains 14 residues.